The 2 T cell receptor beta chains below all came from one sample that was sequenced in a study of blood T cell repertoires in COVID-19. TCRdb's copy holds only in-frame clones and misses some; the assay was immunoSEQ multiplex PCR. The repertoire holds 150,000 or so clones, with about 89% as singletons. Specimen: peripheral blood. The receptors derive from a man older than 75 with acute or convalescent COVID-19.

The chain links TRBV27 to TRBJ2-1, with a tentative D call TRBD2 (6 bases). The CDR3 has 13 amino acids. The V end was cut by 6 bases, the J end by 4 bases, with 10 bases between. Germline V gene sequence: CDR1 MNHEY, CDR2 SMNVEV (reference sequence). The CDR3 sequence: CASRASAYNEQFF. The CDR3 region has the DNA TGTGCCAGCAGGGCTAGCGCATACAATGAGCAGTTCTTC.

This chain connects TRBV5-6 to TRBJ2-2, with 8 bases matching TRBD1. There are 16 residues in the CDR3. The germline gives CDR1 SGHDT, CDR2 YYEEEE. The V gene end was trimmed by 3 bases and the J gene end by 4 bases; junction bases not matched to a gene: 8. The CDR3 is CASSSRGRGVTGELFF. CDR3 DNA: TGTGCCAGCAGCTCCAGGGGGCGCGGGGTCACCGGGGAGCTGTTTTTT.